The next 20 T cell receptor beta chains were all read from a single sample in a study of control samples from healthy donors and cancer patients. The assay was immunoSEQ multiplex PCR, and TCRdb's table has in-frame clones only and misses some. The repertoire holds around 150,000 clones, with around nine tenths as singletons. Sequencing input: blood. The receptors come from a man between 25 and 39 years old in good health.

This clone was observed a single time. V and J are TRBV12-3 or TRBV12-4 and TRBJ1-4; no clear D gene. This CDR3 comprises 11 residues. V was trimmed by 7 bases and J by 10 bases, leaving 10 bases between them. This CDR3 reads CASIREGKLFF. The CDR3 DNA is TGTGCCAGCATCCGGGAGGGAAAACTGTTTTTT.

The rearrangement uses TRBV29-1 and TRBJ2-2; tentatively, D is TRBD1 or TRBD2 (6 bases each). Trimming cost V 2 bases and J 8 bases, with 15 bases left between them. Germline V gene data show CDR1 as SQVTM and CDR2 as ANQGSEA. This CDR3 is 14 amino acids long. CDR3 in amino acids: CSVERPGAGGELFF. CDR3 coding DNA: TGCAGCGTTGAACGTCCGGGGGCGGGAGGGGAGCTGTTTTTT.

V and J are TRBV4-3 and TRBJ2-2; D could derive from TRBD1 or TRBD2 (5 bases each). The CDR3 spans 16 residues. V was shortened by 0 bases and J by 1 base, with 9 bases between the two germline ends. The germline CDR1 and CDR2 sequences are LGHNA and YSLEER. The CDR3 DNA sequence: TGCGCCAGCAGCCAAGAACGGGGCCTGAACACCGGGGAGCTGTTTTTT. Translation: CASSQERGLNTGELFF.

V is TRBV3-1 (or the pseudogene TRBV3-2) and J is TRBJ2-7, with D perhaps matching TRBD2 (5 bases). From germline, CDR1 is LGHDT and CDR2 YNNKEL (reference sequence). V gave up 3 bases and J gave up 2 bases, with 11 bases separating them. This CDR3 spans 14 amino acids. CDR3 loop: CASSQRSGTYEQYF. The CDR3, as DNA: TGTGCCAGCAGCCAGAGGTCGGGGACCTACGAGCAGTACTTC.

This sequence joins TRBV5-1 and TRBJ1-1; 12 bases are a match to TRBD1. Germline V gene lookup returns CDR1 SGHRS and CDR2 YFSETQ. The CDR3 runs 15 residues. The V gene end was trimmed by 5 bases and the J gene end by 5 bases; junction bases not matched to a gene: 7. This CDR3 reads CASSRDRGQRTEAFF. DNA of the CDR3: TGCGCCAGCAGTAGGGACAGGGGGCAAAGGACTGAAGCTTTCTTT.

This clone was seen a few times. The chain employs TRBV7-9 and TRBJ2-2; TRBD1 agrees at 7 bases. Germline V gene lookup returns CDR1 SEHNR and CDR2 FQNEAQ (reference sequence). CDR3 length equals 17 residues. Trimming removed 2 bases from V and 2 bases from J; junction bases left unmatched: 8. CDR3 DNA: TGTGCCAGCAGCTTAACCCGGGACAGATTCAACACCGGGGAGCTGTTTTTT. The encoded protein is CASSLTRDRFNTGELFF.

The J gene is TRBJ1-1, the V gene TRBV28; TRBD1 matches 9 bases. CDR1 and CDR2 (germline): MDHEN, SYDVKM. The V and J ends lost 4 bases and 8 bases, in that order; junction bases with no gene match: 8. This CDR3 comprises 14 residues. CDR3 sequence (DNA): TGTGCCAGCAGTTCACCCGGGACAGGGAAAGAAGCTTTCTTT. Its protein product is CASSSPGTGKEAFF.

The V call is TRBV3-1 (or the pseudogene TRBV3-2), the J call TRBJ1-2; perhaps TRBD1 as D (6 bases). Trimming removed 4 bases at V and 8 bases at J, with 11 bases between. From germline, CDR1 is LGHDT and CDR2 YNNKEL (reference sequence). The CDR3 sequence is 12 residues long. CDR3 in DNA: TGTGCCAGCAGCCTAACAGGGAGGGGCTACACCTTC. Its protein product is CASSLTGRGYTF.

The CDR3, as DNA: TGTGCCAGCAGTGAACGGGTAGCGGACACAGATACGCAGTATTTT. Protein: CASSERVADTDTQYF. The chain couples TRBV2 to TRBJ2-3; TRBD2 is a possible D gene (6 bases). The CDR3 totals 15 residues. CDR1 SNHLY and CDR2 FYNNEI come from the germline V gene. V was trimmed by 2 bases and J by 2 bases, leaving 11 bases between them.

The CDR3, as DNA: TGTGCCAGCAGAGGGGGAGTCTCCTACGAGCAGTACTTC. This translates into CASRGGVSYEQYF. V and J are TRBV4-2 and TRBJ2-7; D perhaps matches TRBD1 (6 bases). V was shortened by 6 bases and J by 0 bases, with 9 bases between the two germline ends. The CDR3 sequence is 13 residues long. From germline, CDR1 is LGHNA and CDR2 YNFKEQ.

A single count supports this clone. This CDR3 is CASSPRTSGQETQYF. DNA for the CDR3: TGTGCCAGCAGCCCCAGGACTAGCGGTCAAGAGACCCAGTACTTC. The rearrangement uses TRBV7-3 and TRBJ2-5; 10 bases agree with TRBD2. This CDR3 comprises 15 residues. Unmatched junction bases numbered 5, after V lost 5 bases and J lost 2 bases. Germline V gene data show CDR1 as SGHTA and CDR2 as FQGTGA.

This chain joins TRBV11-2 and TRBJ2-7; D uncertain. This CDR3 has 15 amino acids. Germline CDR1 is SGHAT and CDR2 is FQNNGV. The ends were cut back, 1 base at V and 2 bases at J, with 12 bases in the middle. For the CDR3, the DNA is TGTGCCAGCAGCTTAGTCTGGACCGAGGCCTACGAGCAGTACTTC. Translation gives CASSLVWTEAYEQYF.

Comment on this clone: Other DNA sequences in this sample translate to the same CDR3. V is TRBV10-3 and J is TRBJ2-7; D may correspond to TRBD1 or TRBD2 (5 bases each). The CDR3 is 12 residues long. Deletions cut 0 bases from V and 7 bases from J, with 7 bases between. Germline lookup yields CDR1 ENHRY and CDR2 SYGVKD. The CDR3: CAISESWGEQYF. As DNA, the CDR3 is TGTGCCATCAGTGAGTCTTGGGGGGAGCAGTACTTC.

The chain carries TRBV6-5 and TRBJ2-1; 7 bases match TRBD1. V lost 11 bases to trimming and J lost 8 bases; unmatched junction nucleotides: 12. The CDR3 is made up of 13 amino acids. The germline V gene encodes CDR1 MNHEY and CDR2 SVGAGI. The CDR3 is CAGGQPKGDEQFF. The DNA for the CDR3 is TGTGCCGGGGGACAGCCTAAGGGGGATGAGCAGTTCTTC.

This clone came up once. This rearrangement joins TRBV28 to TRBJ2-1, with a possible D match to TRBD2 (5 bases). The germline V gene has CDR1 MDHEN and CDR2 SYDVKM. The CDR3 loop spans 15 amino acids. Deletions cut 6 bases from V and 0 bases from J, with 12 bases between. Here the CDR3 DNA reads TGTGCCAGCAGCCTGGACTGGTCCTCCTACAATGAGCAGTTCTTC. Translation: CASSLDWSSYNEQFF.

V and J are TRBV7-8 and TRBJ1-1; D may be TRBD1 (6 bases). The CDR3 totals 14 residues. The V gene's germline CDR1 is SGHVS and CDR2 FQNEAQ. With 4 bases removed from V and 4 bases from J, the gap between germline ends came to 13 bases. The CDR3 nucleotides are TGTGCCAGCAGCTCCCCCAGGGGAGGCACTGAAGCTTTCTTT. It specifies CASSSPRGGTEAFF.

The V gene is TRBV5-1, the J gene TRBJ1-2; D is unresolved. Germline loops: CDR1 SGHRS, CDR2 YFSETQ. Trimming left V 4 bases short and J 0 bases short, with 13 bases between. CDR3 length: 15 amino acids. The CDR3 bases are TGCGCCAGCAGCCCATATAGTGGGGCTAACTATGGCTACACCTTC. Translation gives CASSPYSGANYGYTF.

This rearrangement joins TRBV30 to TRBJ1-6; D may be TRBD1 (6 bases). Germline V CDR1 and CDR2: GTSNPN, SVGIG (reference sequence). Trimming removed 6 bases at V and 7 bases at J, with 16 bases between. CDR3 length equals 14 residues. CDR3 sequence (DNA): TGTGCCTGTCCCGGGACACGGACGAATTCACCCCTCCACTTT. Its translation is CACPGTRTNSPLHF.

The V gene is TRBV28, the J gene TRBJ2-7; D might be TRBD1 or TRBD2, each matching 5 bases. This CDR3 has 14 amino acids. CDR1 is MDHEN and CDR2 is SYDVKM in the germline V gene. Trimming removed 2 bases at V and 0 bases at J, with 8 bases between. CDR3 sequence (DNA): TGTGCCAGCAGTTTAAGAGGGGTCTCCTACGAGCAGTACTTC. Residues: CASSLRGVSYEQYF.

The chain joins TRBV7-9 to TRBJ2-2; 7 positions match TRBD2. V was clipped by 5 bases and J by 5 bases; unmatched bases: 14. The CDR3 is 17 residues long. Germline CDR1 reads SEHNR; CDR2 reads FQNEAQ (reference sequence). This CDR3 is CASSPPRGGRVTGELFF. The DNA of the CDR3 is TGTGCCAGCAGCCCTCCTCGGGGCGGGAGAGTTACCGGGGAGCTGTTTTTT.